Here is one TCR beta chain with its context. What it binds is not known. At one end, the junction sequence differs from germline, possibly due to a read error. Described time point: week 11, during vaccination. Doses comprised 300 ug of mutant IDH1 20-mer peptide each, plus topical imiquimod. The donor cohort comprised cases of new WHO grade 3 or 4 IDH1-mutant, ATRX-lost astrocytoma. Produced via immunoSEQ multiplex PCR; TCRdb's table is partial and in-frame only. The table records 57,000 or so clones, approximately 80% of them present only once. This specimen belongs to a study of a mutant IDH1 vaccine in newly diagnosed glioma. About the research overall: First vaccine doses came 4-6 weeks after radiotherapy alone, or with temozolomide cycles. Patients arrived already treated with radiotherapy, temozolomide, or both, most having had both. Study-wide points: Any relationship between pseudoprogression and changes in top peripheral T cell clonotypes seemed absent.

This sequence was found in a man in his thirties or forties with glioma. The sequencing used PBMCs, collected from a glioma patient whose treatment included an IDH1 peptide vaccine.

For the CDR3, the DNA is TGTGCCAGCAGCCTAGGACGGCACTCCTACAATGAGCAGCTCTTC. It codes for CASSLGRHSYNEQLF. The chain carries TRBV7-6 and TRBJ2-1; the D is unclear. Germline V gene data show CDR1 as SGHVS and CDR2 as FNYEAQ. The CDR3 is 15 amino acids.